In its sample, the clone carrying this TCR beta chain was seen a few times. Its antigen is still unknown. The entry originates in a study of beta chain features in type 1 diabetes. The CDR3 loop spans 15 amino acids. The V and J ends lost 8 bases and 6 bases, in that order; junction bases with no gene match: 15. The germline V gene encodes CDR1 MNHEY and CDR2 SMNVEV (reference sequence). Every isolated RNA sample was fully reverse transcribed, so sequencing captured expressed TCRB transcripts. Some clones are missing from TCRdb's copy, which holds only in-frame ones; the method was immunoSEQ multiplex PCR. The repertoire includes 600,000 or so clones, 9.5% to 15% of them detected once, and more than 0.09% sits in the top ten. Whole-study findings and limits: Naive, central memory and regulatory TCRB repertoires appeared more similar among patients than healthy donors. TCRB CDR3 length was moderately but significantly reduced in all four CD4+ subsets of Type 1 diabetes patients. Still unanswered here is whether HLA type influences TCRB rearrangement.

The TCR sequence derives from a man in his thirties or forties with type 1 diabetes. The sample consisted of naive CD4+ T cells from blood. V is TRBV27 and J is TRBJ2-7, with 8 bases that match TRBD1. The CDR3 reads CASGETEDRVLEQYF. CDR3 DNA sequence: TGTGCCAGCGGGGAGACTGAGGACAGGGTCCTCGAGCAGTACTTC.